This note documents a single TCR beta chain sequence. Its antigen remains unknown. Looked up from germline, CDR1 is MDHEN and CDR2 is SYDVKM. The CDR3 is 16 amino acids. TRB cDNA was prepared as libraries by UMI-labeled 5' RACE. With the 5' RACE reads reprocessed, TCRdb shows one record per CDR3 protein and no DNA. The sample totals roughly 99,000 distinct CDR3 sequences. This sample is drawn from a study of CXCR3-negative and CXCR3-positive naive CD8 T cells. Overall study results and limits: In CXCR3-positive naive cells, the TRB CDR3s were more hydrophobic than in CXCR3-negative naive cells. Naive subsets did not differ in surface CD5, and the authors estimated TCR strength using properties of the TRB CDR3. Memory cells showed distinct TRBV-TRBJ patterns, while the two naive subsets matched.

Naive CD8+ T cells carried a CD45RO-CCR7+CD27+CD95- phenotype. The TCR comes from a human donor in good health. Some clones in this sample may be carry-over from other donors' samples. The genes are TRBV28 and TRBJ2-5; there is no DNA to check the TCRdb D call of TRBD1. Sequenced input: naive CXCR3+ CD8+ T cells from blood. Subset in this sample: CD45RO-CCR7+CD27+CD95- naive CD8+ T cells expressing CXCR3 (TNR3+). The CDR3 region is CASSIPWDRGVETQYF. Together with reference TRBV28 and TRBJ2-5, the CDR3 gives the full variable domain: DVKVTQSSRYLVKRTGEKVFLECVQDMDHENMFWYRQDPGLGLRLIYFSYDVKMKEKGDIPEGYSVSREKKERFSLILESASTNQTSMYLCASSIPWDRGVETQYFGPGTRLLVL.